A single sample gave rise to the 28 T cell receptor beta chains below, sequenced in a study of cytomegalovirus exposure and HLA in healthy donors. The PCR made use of 60 Vbeta and 13 Jbeta primers. Only in-frame clones appear in the TCRdb table, and some are missing; sequencing was by immunoSEQ multiplex PCR. The sample holds about 300,000 clones, 75% to 90% seen once. Material: PBMCs. These receptors came from a man aged 35 to 55 in good health and CMV-seropositive.

To note about this clone: Different DNA sequences within this sample yield the same CDR3. The V gene is TRBV5-1, the J gene TRBJ2-3; D may be TRBD2 (5 bases). This CDR3 comprises 13 residues. Per germline, CDR1 SGHRS and CDR2 YFSETQ. Trimming pared 3 bases from V and 3 bases from J, leaving 8 bases between. As DNA, the CDR3 is TGCGCCAGCAGCTCGGGGAGTACAGATACGCAGTATTTT. This encodes CASSSGSTDTQYF.

The rearrangement uses TRBV28 and TRBJ2-1, with 7 nucleotides matching TRBD1. The J segment lost 10 bases and the V segment lost 4 bases, leaving 16 bases of the junction unmatched. Per the germline V gene, CDR1 is MDHEN and CDR2 is SYDVKM. The CDR3 loop spans 16 amino acids. CDR3 residues: CASSSPHRGRMGEQFF. The CDR3 coding sequence is TGTGCCAGCAGTTCGCCCCACAGGGGCCGCATGGGCGAGCAGTTCTTC. Variable domain in full (rest from reference TRBV28 and TRBJ2-1): DVKVTQSSRYLVKRTGEKVFLECVQDMDHENMFWYRQDPGLGLRLIYFSYDVKMKEKGDIPEGYSVSREKKERFSLILESASTNQTSMYLCASSSPHRGRMGEQFFGPGTRLTVL.

A remark on this clone: A junction end diverges from the germline sequence, so it may reflect a read error. CDR3 residues: CASSFLSGVFHF. The DNA for the CDR3 is TGTGCCAGCAGTTTTTTGTCGGGTGTATTTCACTTC. This chain connects TRBV28 to TRBJ2-4, with D unclear. Germline values: CDR1 MDHEN, CDR2 SYDVKM. The CDR3 runs to 12 residues. The variable domain in full, with the rest retrieved from reference TRBV28 and TRBJ2-4, is DVKVTQSSRYLVKRTGEKVFLECVQDMDHENMFWYRQDPGLGLRLIYFSYDVKMKEKGDIPEGYSVSREKKERFSLILESASTNQTSMYLCASSFLSGVFHFGAGTRLSVL.

The chain combines TRBV7-3 with TRBJ2-1, with TRBD2 matching 8 bases. Germline V gives CDR1 SGHTA, CDR2 FQGTGA. V was clipped by 6 bases and J by 0 bases; unmatched bases: 7. The CDR3 sequence is 16 residues long. The CDR3 DNA reads TGTGCCAGCAGTTCCGCCGGGACTAGCTCCTACAATGAGCAGTTCTTC. Its translation: CASSSAGTSSYNEQFF. The whole variable domain, remainder taken from reference TRBV7-3 and TRBJ2-1, is GAGVSQTPSNKVTEKGKYVELRCDPISGHTALYWYRQSLGQGPEFLIYFQGTGAADDSGLPNDRFFAVRPEGSVSTLKIQRTERGDSAVYLCASSSAGTSSYNEQFFGPGTRLTVL.

The J gene is TRBJ2-7, the V gene TRBV6-1, with D perhaps matching TRBD1 (6 bases). This CDR3 contains 14 residues. Germline CDR1 MNHNS, CDR2 SASEGT. Trimming left V 8 bases short and J 6 bases short, with 20 bases between. The CDR3 nucleotides read TGTGCCAGCGAGAGGACAGACACATCCACCGAGCAGTACTTC. This gives the protein CASERTDTSTEQYF.

The chain uses TRBV5-4 and TRBJ2-7; 8 bases fit TRBD1. From germline, CDR1 is SGHNT and CDR2 YYREEE (reference sequence). V trimming: 0 bases; J trimming: 3 bases; junction bases outside the gene matches: 5. The CDR3 totals 15 residues. This chain's CDR3 is CASSLAGTGIYEQYF. The DNA for the CDR3 is TGTGCCAGCAGCTTGGCCGGGACAGGCATCTACGAGCAGTACTTC.

V and J are TRBV9 and TRBJ2-1, with no clear D. Germline CDR1 is SGDLS and CDR2 is YYNGEE. Trimming left V 0 bases short and J 6 bases short, with 7 bases between. This CDR3 has 13 amino acids. The DNA for the CDR3 is TGTGCCAGCAGCGTAGTTCCCGGCAATGAGCAGTTCTTC. Translation gives CASSVVPGNEQFF.

About this clone itself: At the DNA level, this CDR3 is encoded by other sequences in the same sample as well. In DNA, the CDR3 is TGTGCCAGCTCACCCGGACTAGCGGGAGTCGAGCAGTACTTC. This translates into CASSPGLAGVEQYF. The V and J genes are TRBV18 and TRBJ2-7; TRBD2 matches 13 bases. The CDR3 is 14 residues long. J lost 6 bases, V lost 3 bases, and 2 bases had no gene match. Germline V gene lookup returns CDR1 KGHSH and CDR2 LQKENI.

This rearrangement joins TRBV28 to TRBJ1-5, with 7 positions matching TRBD1. CDR1 MDHEN and CDR2 SYDVKM come from the germline V gene. The CDR3 sequence is 16 residues long. After removal of 6 bases from V and 7 bases from J, the junction contained 15 bases not matched to a gene. The DNA of the CDR3 is TGTGCCAGCAGCCCGCCCGCCAGGGGGATGGGACAGCCCCAGCATTTT. Translating it yields CASSPPARGMGQPQHF.

The chain joins TRBV27 to TRBJ2-1, with 8 bases identical to TRBD2. There are 17 residues in the CDR3. Germline V gene sequence: CDR1 MNHEY, CDR2 SMNVEV (reference sequence). Unmatched junction bases numbered 13, after V lost 2 bases and J lost 7 bases. DNA for the CDR3: TGTGCCAGCAGTTTACTAAGCGTCGGGACTAGGAAGAATGAGCAGTTCTTC. This encodes CASSLLSVGTRKNEQFF.

The chain couples TRBV7-9 to TRBJ2-5, with a possible D match to TRBD1 (5 bases). Germline V gene data show CDR1 as SEHNR and CDR2 as FQNEAQ (reference sequence). V was clipped by 0 bases and J by 5 bases, with 10 bases between them. CDR3 length equals 14 residues. The chain's CDR3 is CASSLARVRETQYF. The CDR3 bases are TGTGCCAGCAGCTTAGCCAGGGTTCGGGAGACCCAGTACTTC.

The chain couples TRBV21-1 to TRBJ1-1. TRBV21-1 is termed a pseudogene. The length of the CDR3 is 14 residues. The CDR3 loop reads CASSKRDDLLVAFF. For the CDR3, the DNA is TGTGCCAGCAGCAAGCGGGACGACCTTCTGGTTGCTTTCTTT.

The J gene is TRBJ1-2, the V gene TRBV7-2, with TRBD1 matching 8 bases. The trim removed 2 bases at V and 4 bases at J, leaving 3 bases unmatched. This CDR3 comprises 14 residues. Germline V gene data show CDR1 as SGHTA and CDR2 as FQGNSA. The CDR3 sequence: CASSLSQGGYGYTF. Here the CDR3 DNA reads TGTGCCAGCAGCTTATCACAGGGGGGCTATGGCTACACCTTC.

The chain employs TRBV18 and TRBJ2-7, with TRBD2 matching over 11 bases. The germline V gene has CDR1 KGHSH and CDR2 LQKENI. The CDR3 has 14 amino acids. V lost 4 bases and J lost 4; bases outside the gene matches: 3. The CDR3 is CASSLTSGAYEQYF. CDR3 coding DNA: TGTGCCAGCTCACTGACTAGCGGGGCTTACGAGCAGTACTTC.

The rearrangement links TRBV13 to TRBJ1-1, with a tentative D call TRBD1 (6 bases). CDR3 length equals 16 residues. V dropped 2 bases and J dropped 3 bases, with 16 bases sitting between them. CDR1 is PRHDT and CDR2 is FYEKMQ in the germline V gene (reference sequence). CDR3 DNA sequence: TGTGCCAGCAGCTTATATTCTGGACAGCACCACACTGAAGCTTTCTTT. Residues: CASSLYSGQHHTEAFF.

This clone was counted between two and nine times. The chain links TRBV6-1 to TRBJ2-5; maybe TRBD1 (5 bases). The J call may be mistaken, given a closer DNA end match to TRBJ2-7. In germline, CDR1 is MNHNS, CDR2 SASEGT. The CDR3 totals 14 residues. The CDR3, as DNA: TGTGCCAGCATGGGATTGGGCAGGGCCTACGAGCAGTACTTC. It encodes CASMGLGRAYEQYF.

This clone was recorded a few times. For the CDR3, the DNA is TGTGCCAGCAGTACTACGCTAAATCAGCCCCAGCATTTT. Translation: CASSTTLNQPQHF. The chain recombines TRBV6-4 with TRBJ1-5; D is ambiguous. V was pared by 5 bases and J by 4 bases, with 9 bases between. The V gene's germline CDR1 is MRHNA and CDR2 SNTAGT. The CDR3 spans 13 residues.

This clone was observed a few times. The chain employs TRBV10-3 and TRBJ2-7; possible D gene TRBD2, 5 bases. Trimming took 8 bases from V and 0 from J, leaving 14 bases between them. The CDR3 runs to 14 residues. Germline values: CDR1 ENHRY, CDR2 SYGVKD. The CDR3 reads CAIGRGHPSYEQYF. CDR3 sequence (DNA): TGTGCCATCGGTCGGGGTCACCCCTCCTACGAGCAGTACTTC.

The chain is built from TRBV7-9 and TRBJ2-7; TRBD2 matches at 11 bases. Trimming at V came to 5 bases and at J to 1 base, leaving 1 base not matched to a gene. CDR1 is SEHNR, CDR2 FQNEAQ, per germline (reference sequence). There are 14 residues in the CDR3. The CDR3 DNA reads as TGTGCCAGCAGCCGACTAGCGGGATCCTACGAGCAGTACTTC. This encodes CASSRLAGSYEQYF. The entire variable domain, with the rest obtained from reference TRBV7-9 and TRBJ2-7, is as follows: DTGVSQNPRHKITKRGQNVTFRCDPISEHNRLYWYRQTLGQGPEFLTYFQNEAQLEKSRLLSDRFSAERPKGSFSTLEIQRTEQGDSAMYLCASSRLAGSYEQYFGPGTRLTVT.

The V and J genes are TRBV9 and TRBJ2-3, with 9 bases aligning to TRBD1. This CDR3 region has 14 residues. CDR1 and CDR2 (germline): SGDLS, YYNGEE. The V segment lost 3 bases and the J segment 4 bases; nucleotides outside the gene matches: 3. This CDR3 reads CASSAGTGSDTQYF. The DNA for the CDR3 is TGTGCCAGCAGCGCCGGGACAGGGTCAGATACGCAGTATTTT.

This chain uses TRBV6-5 with TRBJ1-1; TRBD1 agrees at 11 bases. The CDR3 runs 16 residues. Germline CDR1 MNHEY, CDR2 SVGAGI. V was pared by 2 bases and J by 11 bases, with 13 bases of the junction left unmatched. DNA of the CDR3: TGTGCCAGCAGTTACGCGCCGGGACAGGGGGTCGTCGTGGCTTTCTTT. Its translation: CASSYAPGQGVVVAFF.

The sample holds a few counts of this clone. J is TRBJ2-7 and V is TRBV21-1; TRBD1 was called by the table and not checked on the DNA. TRBV21-1 is a known pseudogene. This CDR3 comprises 18 residues. CDR3 coding DNA: TGTGCCAGCAGGAGTTCTAGAACACCGGGACAGATCTCCTACGAGCAGTACTTC. Amino acids: CASRSSRTPGQISYEQYF.

The chain couples TRBV19 to TRBJ1-6, with D unresolved. The V gene's germline CDR1 is LNHDA and CDR2 SQIVND (reference sequence). This CDR3 spans 14 amino acids. Trimming pared 1 base from V and 6 bases from J, leaving 7 bases between. The CDR3 DNA follows: TGTGCCAGTAGTATAGGGGCTGGTAATTCACCCCTCCACTTT. Translating gives CASSIGAGNSPLHF. Complete variable domain (other parts from reference TRBV19 and TRBJ1-6): DGGITQSPKYLFRKEGQNVTLSCEQNLNHDAMYWYRQDPGQGLRLIYYSQIVNDFQKGDIAEGYSVSREKKESFPLTVTSAQKNPTAFYLCASSIGAGNSPLHFGNGTRLTVT.

V is TRBV27 and J is TRBJ2-7; no definite D call. This CDR3 spans 13 amino acids. Germline CDR1 is MNHEY and CDR2 is SMNVEV (reference sequence). V lost 3 bases and J lost 2, with 8 bases in between. In DNA form, the CDR3 reads TGTGCCAGCAGTTTGGGCCACGCCTACGAGCAGTACTTC. Translating gives CASSLGHAYEQYF.

This clone was recorded once. The chain uses TRBV25-1 and TRBJ1-2; D is undetermined. The V end was cut by 2 bases, the J end by 7 bases, with 8 bases between. The CDR3 covers 12 residues. Germline V gene sequence: CDR1 MGHDK, CDR2 SYGVNS. The CDR3 sequence: CASSEGSSGYTF. CDR3 DNA: TGTGCCAGCAGTGAAGGTAGTTCTGGCTACACCTTC.

The chain uses TRBV15 and TRBJ2-5, with D possibly TRBD2 on 5 matching bases. V was cut by 0 bases and J by 11 bases, with 10 bases left in between. Germline V CDR1 and CDR2: LNHNV, YYDKDF (reference sequence). This CDR3 has 12 residues. The CDR3 DNA sequence: TGTGCCACCAGCAGAGATCTGAGGGAGCAGTACTTC. This translates into CATSRDLREQYF.

The CDR3 sequence is CASSMEGANEKLFF. Here the CDR3 DNA reads TGTGCCAGTAGTATGGAGGGGGCAAATGAAAAACTGTTTTTT. The V and J genes are TRBV19 and TRBJ1-4; 7 nucleotides agree with TRBD1. Trimming cost V 3 bases and J 5 bases; bases outside gene matches: 3. This CDR3 contains 14 residues. Per germline, CDR1 LNHDA and CDR2 SQIVND (reference sequence). The variable domain in full, completed from reference TRBV19 and TRBJ1-4, reads DGGITQSPKYLFRKEGQNVTLSCEQNLNHDAMYWYRQDPGQGLRLIYYSQIVNDFQKGDIAEGYSVSREKKESFPLTVTSAQKNPTAFYLCASSMEGANEKLFFGSGTQLSVL.

V usage is TRBV30 and J usage is TRBJ2-3, with 7 bases lining up with TRBD1. After removal of 5 bases from V and 2 bases from J, the junction contained 13 bases not matched to a gene. Germline-derived CDR1 and CDR2 are GTSNPN and SVGIG (reference sequence). This CDR3 comprises 16 residues. The CDR3 loop is CAWERGGRRHTDTQYF. The CDR3 region has the DNA TGTGCCTGGGAAAGAGGGGGCCGGCGACACACAGATACGCAGTATTTT.